A few counts support the clone carrying this T cell receptor (beta chain). This sample was included in a study of T cell repertoires in cytomegalovirus infection. Trimming cost V 5 bases and J 6 bases; bases outside gene matches: 5. CDR3 length equals 13 residues. Germline CDR1 is LGHDT and CDR2 is YNNKEL (reference sequence). TCRdb analysed the reads with MiXCR anew, one entry per CDR3 protein. This sample has 350,000 to 500,000 distinct CDR3 sequences, with approximately 31% found just once. The chain couples TRBV3-1 to TRBJ2-7; 9 nucleotides line up with TRBD2. The sequenced material came from PBMCs. This receptor was obtained from a human donor in good health (CMV status not recorded). Some clones in this sample may be carry-over from other donors' samples. CDR3 sequence reads: CASSAGLALEQYF. CDR3 DNA sequence: TGTGCCAGCAGCGCGGGACTAGCACTCGAGCAGTACTTC.